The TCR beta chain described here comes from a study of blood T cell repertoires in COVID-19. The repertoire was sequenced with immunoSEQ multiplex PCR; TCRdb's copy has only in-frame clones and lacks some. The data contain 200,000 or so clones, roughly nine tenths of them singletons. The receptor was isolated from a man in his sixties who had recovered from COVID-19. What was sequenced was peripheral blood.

DNA of the CDR3: TGTGCCAGCAGCCAAGGAGTGAGGGACTGGAACACTGAAGCTTTCTTT. Its translation: CASSQGVRDWNTEAFF. The J gene is TRBJ1-1, the V gene TRBV14; maybe TRBD1 (5 bases). Germline V lookup: CDR1 SGHDN, CDR2 FVKESK. Deletions cut 1 base from V and 1 base from J, with 13 bases between. The CDR3 covers 16 residues.